This record covers a single TCR beta chain. The sample belongs to a study of technical replicates of blood from a few donors. Data came from immunoSEQ multiplex PCR; TCRdb stores just in-frame clones and leaves some out. The data show approximately 81,000 clones, with under 97% seen just once and about 0.37% held by the top ten. Germline values: CDR1 LGHNA, CDR2 YSLEER. This CDR3 has 15 residues. V lost 0 bases and J lost 2, with 9 bases in between. The chain uses TRBV4-3 and TRBJ2-3, with D possibly TRBD1 on 5 matching bases. The clonotype comes from a human donor in good health. What was sequenced was T cells isolated from PBMCs. This CDR3 reads CASSQERGSTDTQYF. Written as DNA, the CDR3 is TGCGCCAGCAGCCAAGAAAGGGGATCCACAGATACGCAGTATTTT.